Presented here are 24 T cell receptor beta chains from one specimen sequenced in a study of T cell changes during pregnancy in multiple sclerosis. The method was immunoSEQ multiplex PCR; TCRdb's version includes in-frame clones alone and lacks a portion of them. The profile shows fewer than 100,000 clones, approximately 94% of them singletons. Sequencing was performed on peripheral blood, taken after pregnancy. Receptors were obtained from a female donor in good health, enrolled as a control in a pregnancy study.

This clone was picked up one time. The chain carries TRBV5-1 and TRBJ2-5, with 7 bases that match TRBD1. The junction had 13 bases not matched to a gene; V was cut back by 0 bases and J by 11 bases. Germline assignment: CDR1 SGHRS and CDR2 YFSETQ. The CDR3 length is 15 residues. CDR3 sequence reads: CASSLVPGQSSEQYF. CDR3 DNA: TGCGCCAGCAGCTTGGTACCGGGACAGTCCTCAGAGCAGTACTTC. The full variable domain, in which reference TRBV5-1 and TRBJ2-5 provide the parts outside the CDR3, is KAGVTQTPRYLIKTRGQQVTLSCSPISGHRSVSWYQQTPGQGLQFLFEYFSETQRNKGNFPGRFSGRQFSNSRSEMNVSTLELGDSALYLCASSLVPGQSSEQYFGPGTRLLVL.

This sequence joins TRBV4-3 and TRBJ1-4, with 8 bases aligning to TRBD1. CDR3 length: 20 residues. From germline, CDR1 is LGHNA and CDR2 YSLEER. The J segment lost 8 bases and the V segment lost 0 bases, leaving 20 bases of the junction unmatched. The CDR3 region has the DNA TGCGCCAGCAGCCAAGATAGGGGCGACAGGGGCCGCGATATCGGGGAAAAACTGTTTTTT. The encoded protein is CASSQDRGDRGRDIGEKLFF.

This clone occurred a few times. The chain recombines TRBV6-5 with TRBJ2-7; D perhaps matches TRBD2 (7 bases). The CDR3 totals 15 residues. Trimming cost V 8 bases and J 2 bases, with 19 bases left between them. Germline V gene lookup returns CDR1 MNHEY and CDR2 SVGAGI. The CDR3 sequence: CASGGGSVGTYEQYF. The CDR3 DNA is TGTGCCAGCGGGGGGGGCAGCGTAGGGACCTACGAGCAGTACTTC.

CDR3 sequence reads: CASRLLDSSRSEQYF. CDR3 sequence (DNA): TGTGCCAGCAGGCTGCTGGACAGTTCAAGGTCCGAGCAGTACTTC. The gene calls are TRBV28 and TRBJ2-7; TRBD1 might be the D (6 bases). This CDR3 is 15 amino acids long. CDR1 is MDHEN, CDR2 SYDVKM, per germline. Trimming took off 6 bases at V and 6 bases at J, with 21 bases between the two ends.

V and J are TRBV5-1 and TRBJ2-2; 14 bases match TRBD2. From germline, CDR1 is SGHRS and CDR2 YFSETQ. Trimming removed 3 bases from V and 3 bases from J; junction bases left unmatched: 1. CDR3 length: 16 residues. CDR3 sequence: CASSSGLAGDTGELFF. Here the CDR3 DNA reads TGCGCCAGCAGCTCGGGACTAGCGGGGGACACCGGGGAGCTGTTTTTT.

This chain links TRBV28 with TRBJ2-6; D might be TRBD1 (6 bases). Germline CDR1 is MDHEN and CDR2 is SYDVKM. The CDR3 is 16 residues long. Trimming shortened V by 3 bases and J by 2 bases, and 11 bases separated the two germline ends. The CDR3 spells CASSLGAPPGANVLTF. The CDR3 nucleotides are TGTGCCAGCAGTTTGGGGGCACCCCCTGGGGCCAACGTCCTGACTTTC.

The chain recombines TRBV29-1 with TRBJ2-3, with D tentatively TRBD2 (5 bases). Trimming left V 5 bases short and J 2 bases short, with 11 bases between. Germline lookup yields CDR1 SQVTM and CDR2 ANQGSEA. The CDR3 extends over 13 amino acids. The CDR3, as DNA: TGCAGCGTTTACTCGACTACCACAGATACGCAGTATTTT. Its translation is CSVYSTTTDTQYF.

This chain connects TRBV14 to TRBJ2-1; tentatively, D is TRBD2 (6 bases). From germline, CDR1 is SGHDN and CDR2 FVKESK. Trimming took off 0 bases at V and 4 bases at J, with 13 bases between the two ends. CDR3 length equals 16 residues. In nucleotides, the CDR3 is TGTGCCAGCAGCCAAGAGACGGGACTCCCTTACAATGAGCAGTTCTTC. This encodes CASSQETGLPYNEQFF.

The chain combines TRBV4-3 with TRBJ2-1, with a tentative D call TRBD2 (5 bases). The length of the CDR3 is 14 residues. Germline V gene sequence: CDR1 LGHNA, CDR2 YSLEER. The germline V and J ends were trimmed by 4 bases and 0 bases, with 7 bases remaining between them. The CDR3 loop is CASSRGSSYNEQFF. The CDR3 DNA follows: TGCGCCAGCAGCCGAGGGAGCTCCTACAATGAGCAGTTCTTC.

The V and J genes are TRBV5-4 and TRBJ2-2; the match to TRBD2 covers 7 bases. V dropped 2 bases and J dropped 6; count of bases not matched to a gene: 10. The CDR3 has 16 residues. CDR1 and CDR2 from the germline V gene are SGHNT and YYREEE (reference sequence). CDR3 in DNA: TGTGCCAGCAGCTTCGGGGGGAACAGCAGGTCCGGGGAGCTGTTTTTT. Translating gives CASSFGGNSRSGELFF.

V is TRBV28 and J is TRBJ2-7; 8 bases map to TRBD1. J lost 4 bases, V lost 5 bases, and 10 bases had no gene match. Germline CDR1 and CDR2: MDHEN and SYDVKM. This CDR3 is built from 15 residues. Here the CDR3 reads CASSHTGGSGYEQYF. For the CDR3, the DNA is TGTGCCAGCAGTCATACAGGGGGATCGGGGTACGAGCAGTACTTC. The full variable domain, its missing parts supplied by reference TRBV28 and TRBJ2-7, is DVKVTQSSRYLVKRTGEKVFLECVQDMDHENMFWYRQDPGLGLRLIYFSYDVKMKEKGDIPEGYSVSREKKERFSLILESASTNQTSMYLCASSHTGGSGYEQYFGPGTRLTVT.

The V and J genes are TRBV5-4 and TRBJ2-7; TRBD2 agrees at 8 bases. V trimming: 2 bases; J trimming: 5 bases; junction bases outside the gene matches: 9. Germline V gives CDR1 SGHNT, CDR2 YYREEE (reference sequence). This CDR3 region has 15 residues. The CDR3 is CASSFRAGENDEQYF. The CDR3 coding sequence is TGTGCCAGCAGCTTTCGAGCGGGGGAAAATGACGAGCAGTACTTC.

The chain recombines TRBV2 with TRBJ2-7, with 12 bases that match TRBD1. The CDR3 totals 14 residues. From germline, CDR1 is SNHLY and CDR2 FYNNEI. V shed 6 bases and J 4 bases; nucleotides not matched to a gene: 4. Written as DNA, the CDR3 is TGTGCCAGCAGGGGGACAGGGGGCAAATACGAGCAGTACTTC. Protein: CASRGTGGKYEQYF. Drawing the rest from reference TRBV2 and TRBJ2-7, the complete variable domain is EPEVTQTPSHQVTQMGQEVILRCVPISNHLYFYWYRQILGQKVEFLVSFYNNEISEKSEIFDDQFSVERPDGSNFTLKIRSTKLEDSAMYFCASRGTGGKYEQYFGPGTRLTVT.

The CDR3 region has the DNA TGTGCCATCAGTGAGTTAGAGATTGCGGAGACCCAGTACTTC. It translates to CAISELEIAETQYF. The rearrangement uses TRBV10-3 and TRBJ2-5; D unresolved. Trimming shortened V by 1 base and J by 5 bases, and 11 bases separated the two germline ends. This CDR3 spans 14 amino acids. Germline V lookup: CDR1 ENHRY, CDR2 SYGVKD.

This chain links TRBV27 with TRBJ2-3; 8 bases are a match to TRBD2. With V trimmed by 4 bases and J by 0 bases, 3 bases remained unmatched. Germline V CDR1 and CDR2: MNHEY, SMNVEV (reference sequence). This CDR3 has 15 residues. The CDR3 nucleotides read TGTGCCAGCAGTTCGGCGGGGGGTAGCACAGATACGCAGTATTTT. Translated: CASSSAGGSTDTQYF.

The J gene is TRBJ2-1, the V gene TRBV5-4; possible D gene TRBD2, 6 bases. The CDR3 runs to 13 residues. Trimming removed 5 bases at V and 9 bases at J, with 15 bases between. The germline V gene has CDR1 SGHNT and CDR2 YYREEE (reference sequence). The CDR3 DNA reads TGTGCCAGCAGTGGGGGGACGAGGGGTGAGCAGTTCTTC. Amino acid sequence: CASSGGTRGEQFF.

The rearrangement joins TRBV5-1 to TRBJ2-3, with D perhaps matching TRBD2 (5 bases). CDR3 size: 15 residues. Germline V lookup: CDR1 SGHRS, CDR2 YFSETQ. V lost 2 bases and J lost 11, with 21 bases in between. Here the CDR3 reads CASSFGGKSRGGQYF. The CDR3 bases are TGCGCCAGCAGCTTCGGAGGTAAATCACGCGGTGGGCAGTATTTT.

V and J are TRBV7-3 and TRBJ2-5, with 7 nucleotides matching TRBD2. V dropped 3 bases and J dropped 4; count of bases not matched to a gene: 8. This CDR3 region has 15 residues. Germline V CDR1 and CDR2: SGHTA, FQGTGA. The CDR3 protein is CASSFRGRAGETQYF. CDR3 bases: TGTGCCAGCAGCTTTCGAGGGAGGGCCGGAGAGACCCAGTACTTC.

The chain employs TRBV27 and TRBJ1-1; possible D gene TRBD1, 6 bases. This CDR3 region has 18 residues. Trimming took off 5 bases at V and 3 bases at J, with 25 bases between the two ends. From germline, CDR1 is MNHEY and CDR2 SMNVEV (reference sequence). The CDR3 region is CASSKWSLDQGRDTEAFF. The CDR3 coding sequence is TGTGCCAGCAGTAAATGGTCCCTCGACCAGGGGCGGGACACTGAAGCTTTCTTT.

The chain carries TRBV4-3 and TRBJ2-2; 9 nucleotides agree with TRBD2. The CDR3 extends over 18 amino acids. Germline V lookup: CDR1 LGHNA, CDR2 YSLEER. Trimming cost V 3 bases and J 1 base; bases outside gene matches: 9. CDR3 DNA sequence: TGCGCCAGCAGCCACCCCTTAGCGGGAGCCTGGAACACCGGGGAGCTGTTTTTT. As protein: CASSHPLAGAWNTGELFF.

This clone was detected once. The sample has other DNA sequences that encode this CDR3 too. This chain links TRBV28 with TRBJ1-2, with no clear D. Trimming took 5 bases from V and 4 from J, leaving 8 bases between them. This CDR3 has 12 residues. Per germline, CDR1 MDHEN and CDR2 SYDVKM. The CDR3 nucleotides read TGTGCCAGCAGTCTTATGAGCTATGGCTACACCTTC. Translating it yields CASSLMSYGYTF.

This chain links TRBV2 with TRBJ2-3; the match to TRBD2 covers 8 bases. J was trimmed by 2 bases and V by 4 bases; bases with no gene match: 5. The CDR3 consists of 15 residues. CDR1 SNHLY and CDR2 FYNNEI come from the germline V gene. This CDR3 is CASSGGSGVTDTQYF. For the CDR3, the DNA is TGTGCCAGCAGTGGGGGTAGCGGGGTCACAGATACGCAGTATTTT.

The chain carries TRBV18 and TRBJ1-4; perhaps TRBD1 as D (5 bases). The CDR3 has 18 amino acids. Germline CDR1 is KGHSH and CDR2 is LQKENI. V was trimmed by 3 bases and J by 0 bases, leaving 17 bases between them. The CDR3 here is CASSPRGERIATNEKLFF. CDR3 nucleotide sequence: TGTGCCAGCTCACCTAGGGGTGAACGGATTGCAACTAATGAAAAACTGTTTTTT.

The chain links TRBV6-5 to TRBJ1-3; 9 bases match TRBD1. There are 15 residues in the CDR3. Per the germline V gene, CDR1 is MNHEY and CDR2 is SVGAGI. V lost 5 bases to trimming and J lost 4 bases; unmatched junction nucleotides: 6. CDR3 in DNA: TGTGCCAGCAGTGCGCGGACAGGGGTGGGAAACACCATATATTTT. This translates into CASSARTGVGNTIYF.